The rows below give T cell receptor beta chains drawn from one sample of a study of cytomegalovirus exposure and HLA in healthy donors. The method was immunoSEQ multiplex PCR; TCRdb's version includes in-frame clones alone and lacks a portion of them. The sample shows around 150,000 clones, just under 80% of them seen only once. The sample consisted of PBMCs. All receptors come from a man in his thirties or forties in good health and CMV-seronegative. CDR3s include the opening cysteine and the closing phenylalanine or tryptophan. The order of the fields is V gene, D gene, J gene, clone size, CDR3 protein, CDR3 DNA. The D gene is left open where the match is weak. Some rows have no size entry. The others give once, few or many, or a class for an expanded clone.

V gene: TRBV6-5; D gene: TRBD2; J gene: TRBJ2-2; clone size: -; CDR3 protein: CASMAGGPPGELFF; CDR3 DNA: TGTGCCAGCATGGCGGGAGGGCCTCCCGGGGAGCTGTTTTTT
V gene: TRBV27; D gene: -; J gene: TRBJ1-1; clone size: few; CDR3 protein: CASWEVLGAKAFF; CDR3 DNA: TGTGCCAGCTGGGAGGTGCTAGGGGCGAAAGCTTTCTTT
V gene: TRBV5-4; D gene: TRBD1; J gene: TRBJ1-1; clone size: -; CDR3 protein: CASSAGTAPNTEAFF; CDR3 DNA: TGTGCCAGCAGCGCAGGGACAGCACCGAACACTGAAGCTTTCTTT
V gene: TRBV5-1; D gene: TRBD1; J gene: TRBJ1-1; clone size: -; CDR3 protein: CASSKGTGNTETFF; CDR3 DNA: TGCGCCAGCAGCAAAGGGACAGGGAACACTGAAACTTTCTTT
V gene: TRBV28; D gene: -; J gene: TRBJ1-1; clone size: once; CDR3 protein: CASTPPGESVGTEAFF; CDR3 DNA: TGTGCCAGCACCCCCCCGGGGGAAAGTGTAGGCACTGAAGCTTTCTTT
V gene: TRBV11-2; D gene: -; J gene: TRBJ1-4; clone size: -; CDR3 protein: CASSLDTGATNEKLFF; CDR3 DNA: TGTGCCAGCAGCTTAGATACAGGTGCAACTAATGAAAAACTGTTTTTT
V gene: TRBV6-5; D gene: -; J gene: TRBJ2-1; clone size: -; CDR3 protein: CASSPHAAINEQFF; CDR3 DNA: TGTGCCAGCAGTCCCCACGCGGCCATCAATGAGCAGTTCTTC
V gene: TRBV4-1; D gene: TRBD1; J gene: TRBJ1-5; clone size: once; CDR3 protein: CASSQRQGGQPQHF; CDR3 DNA: TGCGCCAGCAGCCAAAGACAGGGGGGTCAGCCCCAGCATTTT
V gene: TRBV6-5; D gene: -; J gene: TRBJ1-5; clone size: -; CDR3 protein: CASSYSGGSNQPQHF; CDR3 DNA: TGTGCCAGCAGTTACTCAGGCGGTAGCAATCAGCCCCAGCATTTT
V gene: TRBV5-1; D gene: -; J gene: TRBJ1-4; clone size: -; CDR3 protein: CASSLVQATNEKLFF; CDR3 DNA: TGCGCCAGCAGCTTGGTGCAGGCAACTAATGAAAAACTGTTTTTT
V gene: TRBV5-1; D gene: TRBD1; J gene: TRBJ2-5; clone size: -; CDR3 protein: CASSQWTGMETQYF; CDR3 DNA: TGCGCCAGCAGCCAGTGGACAGGGATGGAGACCCAGTACTTC
V gene: TRBV19; D gene: -; J gene: TRBJ2-2; clone size: -; CDR3 protein: CASSIEDRPTGELFF; CDR3 DNA: TGTGCCAGTAGTATAGAGGACAGACCCACCGGGGAGCTGTTTTTT
V gene: TRBV5-4; D gene: TRBD2; J gene: TRBJ2-1; clone size: -; CDR3 protein: CASSLVGGGLNNEQFF; CDR3 DNA: TGTGCCAGCAGCTTGGTGGGCGGGGGGCTCAACAATGAGCAGTTCTTC
V gene: TRBV4-2; D gene: TRBD1; J gene: TRBJ1-2; clone size: -; CDR3 protein: CASSQSDKTGDYGYTF; CDR3 DNA: TGTGCCAGCAGCCAATCCGATAAAACAGGGGACTATGGCTACACCTTC
V gene: TRBV7-3; D gene: TRBD2; J gene: TRBJ2-1; clone size: -; CDR3 protein: CASSFTPGGINEQFF; CDR3 DNA: TGTGCCAGCAGCTTCACTCCGGGAGGGATCAATGAGCAGTTCTTC
V gene: TRBV2; D gene: -; J gene: TRBJ1-1; clone size: few; CDR3 protein: CASSEQGILTEAFF; CDR3 DNA: TGTGCCAGCAGTGAACAGGGGATATTGACTGAAGCTTTCTTT
V gene: TRBV6-5; D gene: -; J gene: TRBJ1-4; clone size: once; CDR3 protein: CASSPTGFGEKLFF; CDR3 DNA: TGTGCCAGCAGCCCGACTGGGTTTGGAGAAAAACTGTTTTTT
V gene: TRBV5-1; D gene: TRBD1; J gene: TRBJ1-2; clone size: -; CDR3 protein: CASGLKPRGLDYGYTF; CDR3 DNA: TGCGCCAGCGGTCTAAAACCCAGGGGGCTCGACTATGGCTACACCTTC
V gene: TRBV5-1; D gene: -; J gene: TRBJ1-1; clone size: -; CDR3 protein: CASSLLTDMNTEAFF; CDR3 DNA: TGCGCCAGCAGCTTGCTGACAGATATGAACACTGAAGCTTTCTTT
V gene: TRBV9; D gene: -; J gene: TRBJ1-1; clone size: -; CDR3 protein: CASSDRPLRNTEAFF; CDR3 DNA: TGTGCCAGCAGCGACAGGCCCCTAAGGAACACTGAAGCTTTCTTT
V gene: TRBV11-2; D gene: -; J gene: TRBJ2-5; clone size: -; CDR3 protein: CASSLSSLQGGETQYF; CDR3 DNA: TGTGCCAGCAGCTTAAGTTCGTTACAGGGCGGAGAGACCCAGTACTTC
V gene: TRBV5-6; D gene: -; J gene: TRBJ2-5; clone size: -; CDR3 protein: CASSARGQSSRETQYF; CDR3 DNA: TGTGCCAGCAGCGCAAGAGGACAGTCTTCCAGGGAGACCCAGTACTTC
V gene: TRBV6-5; D gene: -; J gene: TRBJ1-2; clone size: -; CDR3 protein: CASSYDRTGGYTF; CDR3 DNA: TGTGCCAGCAGTTACGACAGGACTGGGGGCTACACCTTC
V gene: TRBV9; D gene: -; J gene: TRBJ1-4; clone size: -; CDR3 protein: CASSVVPGGGEVKLFF; CDR3 DNA: TGTGCCAGCAGCGTAGTCCCTGGTGGAGGGGAGGTAAAACTGTTTTTT
V gene: TRBV9; D gene: TRBD1; J gene: TRBJ2-7; clone size: -; CDR3 protein: CASSVGSRQGALGEQYF; CDR3 DNA: TGTGCCAGCAGCGTAGGATCTCGACAGGGGGCTCTAGGCGAGCAGTACTTC
V gene: TRBV2; D gene: -; J gene: TRBJ2-1; clone size: -; CDR3 protein: CASSEQEWTETYNEQFF; CDR3 DNA: TGTGCCAGCAGCGAACAGGAATGGACAGAGACTTACAATGAGCAGTTCTTC
V gene: TRBV5-1; D gene: TRBD1; J gene: TRBJ2-5; clone size: -; CDR3 protein: CASSPTGGWSETQYF; CDR3 DNA: TGCGCCAGCAGTCCCACAGGGGGCTGGTCAGAGACCCAGTACTTC
V gene: TRBV5-1; D gene: TRBD1; J gene: TRBJ2-5; clone size: -; CDR3 protein: CASSVIPGGETQYF; CDR3 DNA: TGCGCCAGCAGCGTGATCCCAGGGGGCGAGACCCAGTACTTC
V gene: TRBV6-1; D gene: -; J gene: TRBJ2-5; clone size: -; CDR3 protein: CAARGQPQETQYF; CDR3 DNA: TGTGCCGCACGCGGACAGCCTCAAGAGACCCAGTACTTC
V gene: TRBV18; D gene: -; J gene: TRBJ2-5; clone size: -; CDR3 protein: CASSPKTALSQETQYF; CDR3 DNA: TGTGCCAGCTCACCGAAGACAGCCCTGAGCCAAGAGACCCAGTACTTC
V gene: TRBV7-9; D gene: TRBD2; J gene: TRBJ2-7; clone size: -; CDR3 protein: CASSLGRGDEQYF; CDR3 DNA: TGTGCCAGCAGCTTAGGGCGGGGGGACGAGCAGTACTTC
V gene: TRBV7-6; D gene: TRBD1; J gene: TRBJ1-2; clone size: -; CDR3 protein: CASSPYRDSLSYGYTF; CDR3 DNA: TGTGCCAGCAGCCCATACCGGGACAGCCTTAGCTATGGCTACACCTTC
V gene: TRBV28; D gene: TRBD1; J gene: TRBJ1-2; clone size: -; CDR3 protein: CASSPLDRVGGYTF; CDR3 DNA: TGTGCCAGCAGCCCCCTTGACAGGGTGGGAGGCTACACCTTC
V gene: TRBV7-9; D gene: TRBD1; J gene: TRBJ1-6; clone size: -; CDR3 protein: CASSSDRGNSPLHF; CDR3 DNA: TGTGCCAGCAGCTCTGACAGGGGGAATTCACCCCTCCACTTT
V gene: TRBV2; D gene: -; J gene: TRBJ1-6; clone size: -; CDR3 protein: CASSGAPRGGSWPSPLHF; CDR3 DNA: TGTGCCAGCAGTGGAGCTCCCCGAGGGGGATCATGGCCTTCACCCCTCCACTTT
V gene: TRBV2; D gene: TRBD2; J gene: TRBJ2-1; clone size: few; CDR3 protein: CASSTGGYTYNEQFF; CDR3 DNA: TGTGCCAGCAGCACCGGGGGGTACACCTACAATGAGCAGTTCTTC
V gene: TRBV28; D gene: -; J gene: TRBJ1-1; clone size: -; CDR3 protein: CASSFGVSPEAFF; CDR3 DNA: TGTGCCAGCAGTTTCGGGGTGTCACCTGAAGCTTTCTTT